This is a list of T cell receptor beta chains from one sample in a study of response to subunit inactivated influenza vaccine. MiXCR, run by TCRdb on the RT-PCR reads, gives a single entry per CDR3 protein. The repertoire holds hundreds of thousands of distinct CDR3 sequences, less than 20% seen once, with approximately 10% in the top ten. The specimen comprised PBMCs from blood, sampled roughly 5 days after vaccination. These TCRs come from a man aged 45-65 years who received an inactivated influenza vaccine. CDR3s include the opening cysteine and the closing phenylalanine or tryptophan. Each record gives: CDR3 protein, CDR3 DNA, V gene, D gene, CDR3 length, clone size, J gene. D genes are given only for firm matches. Only some rows state a clone size, as once, few, many or a class for expanded clones.

CDR3 protein: CASSPPGQGSQETQYF; CDR3 DNA: TGTGCCAGCAGTCCGCCGGGACAGGGATCCCAAGAGACCCAGTACTTC; V gene: TRBV12-3/TRBV12-4; D gene: TRBD1; CDR3 length: 16; clone size: .; J gene: TRBJ2-5
CDR3 protein: CAIKDTEFGELFF; CDR3 DNA: TGTGCCATCAAGGACACCGAATTCGGGGAGCTGTTTTTT; V gene: TRBV10-3; D gene: .; CDR3 length: 13; clone size: many; J gene: TRBJ2-2
CDR3 protein: CASSLDRTNEQFF; CDR3 DNA: TGCGCCAGCAGCTTGGACAGAACAAATGAGCAGTTCTTC; V gene: TRBV5-1; D gene: .; CDR3 length: 13; clone size: many; J gene: TRBJ2-1
CDR3 protein: CASSLGSGGSTEAFF; CDR3 DNA: TGTGCCAGCAGTTTAGGAAGCGGGGGGAGCACTGAAGCTTTCTTT; V gene: TRBV12-3/TRBV12-4; D gene: .; CDR3 length: 15; clone size: few; J gene: TRBJ1-1
CDR3 protein: CASSSHSIPGEKLFF; CDR3 DNA: TGTGCCAGCAGCTCCCACTCCATCCCGGGGGAAAAACTGTTTTTT; V gene: TRBV7-2; D gene: .; CDR3 length: 15; clone size: few; J gene: TRBJ1-4
CDR3 protein: CSVSRGQSKNIQYF; CDR3 DNA: TGCAGCGTTTCGAGGGGACAGTCCAAAAACATTCAGTACTTC; V gene: TRBV29-1; D gene: TRBD1; CDR3 length: 14; clone size: many; J gene: TRBJ2-4
CDR3 protein: CSAVGPNEQFF; CDR3 DNA: TGCAGTGCTGTAGGGCCTAATGAGCAGTTCTTC; V gene: TRBV20-1; D gene: .; CDR3 length: 11; clone size: .; J gene: TRBJ2-1
CDR3 protein: CASSLGAVYNEQFF; CDR3 DNA: TGTGCCAGCAGCCTAGGGGCGGTGTACAATGAGCAGTTCTTC; V gene: TRBV12-3/TRBV12-4; D gene: .; CDR3 length: 14; clone size: few; J gene: TRBJ2-1
CDR3 protein: CSVRNSNSPLHF; CDR3 DNA: TGCAGCGTTCGAAATTCTAATTCACCCCTCCACTTT; V gene: TRBV29-1; D gene: .; CDR3 length: 12; clone size: .; J gene: TRBJ1-6
CDR3 protein: CSAKGYYNEQFF; CDR3 DNA: TGCAGTGCTAAGGGTTACTACAATGAGCAGTTCTTC; V gene: TRBV20-1; D gene: .; CDR3 length: 12; clone size: .; J gene: TRBJ2-1
CDR3 protein: CASSRHRDGGYNEQFF; CDR3 DNA: TGCGCCAGCAGCCGCCACAGGGATGGGGGGTACAATGAGCAGTTCTTC; V gene: TRBV5-1; D gene: .; CDR3 length: 16; clone size: few; J gene: TRBJ2-1
CDR3 protein: CSARLGEGTYEQYF; CDR3 DNA: TGCAGTGCGCGATTGGGGGAGGGCACCTACGAGCAGTACTTC; V gene: TRBV20-1; D gene: TRBD2; CDR3 length: 14; clone size: .; J gene: TRBJ2-7
CDR3 protein: CASSRGDDGIQYF; CDR3 DNA: TGTGCCAGCAGCCGGGGGGACGACGGCATTCAGTACTTC; V gene: TRBV3-1; D gene: .; CDR3 length: 13; clone size: .; J gene: TRBJ2-4
CDR3 protein: CASREQGRPYEQYF; CDR3 DNA: TGTGCCAGTAGGGAACAGGGTCGTCCCTACGAGCAGTACTTC; V gene: TRBV19; D gene: .; CDR3 length: 14; clone size: .; J gene: TRBJ2-7
CDR3 protein: CASTPGNYNEQFF; CDR3 DNA: TGTGCCAGCACCCCCGGGAATTACAATGAGCAGTTCTTC; V gene: TRBV28; D gene: .; CDR3 length: 13; clone size: few; J gene: TRBJ2-1
CDR3 protein: CAWTLAGNPYEQYF; CDR3 DNA: TGTGCCTGGACCCTAGCGGGAAACCCCTACGAGCAGTACTTC; V gene: TRBV30; D gene: TRBD2; CDR3 length: 14; clone size: few; J gene: TRBJ2-7
CDR3 protein: CASETSNDNEQFF; CDR3 DNA: TGTGCCAGCGAGACTAGCAACGACAATGAGCAGTTCTTC; V gene: TRBV12-3/TRBV12-4; D gene: TRBD2; CDR3 length: 13; clone size: few; J gene: TRBJ2-1
CDR3 protein: CSVGGQGAYEQYF; CDR3 DNA: TGCAGCGTTGGGGGACAGGGGGCTTACGAGCAGTACTTC; V gene: TRBV29-1; D gene: TRBD1; CDR3 length: 13; clone size: .; J gene: TRBJ2-7
CDR3 protein: CASSQVFPPVNRAYEQYF; CDR3 DNA: TGCGCCAGCAGCCAAGTTTTCCCCCCCGTCAACAGAGCCTACGAGCAGTACTTC; V gene: TRBV4-1; D gene: .; CDR3 length: 18; clone size: .; J gene: TRBJ2-7
CDR3 protein: CSARDPTSTQETQYF; CDR3 DNA: TGCAGTGCTAGAGATCCTACTAGCACCCAAGAGACCCAGTACTTC; V gene: TRBV20-1; D gene: .; CDR3 length: 15; clone size: few; J gene: TRBJ2-5
CDR3 protein: CASSPIRGGENEQFF; CDR3 DNA: TGCGCCAGCAGCCCTATTAGAGGGGGCGAGAATGAGCAGTTCTTC; V gene: TRBV5-1; D gene: TRBD1; CDR3 length: 15; clone size: few; J gene: TRBJ2-1
CDR3 protein: CASSIGGGSGTDTQYF; CDR3 DNA: TGTGCCAGTAGTATAGGGGGCGGGAGCGGCACAGATACGCAGTATTTT; V gene: TRBV19; D gene: TRBD2; CDR3 length: 16; clone size: .; J gene: TRBJ2-3
CDR3 protein: CASSLGQFGEHYF; CDR3 DNA: TGCGCCAGCAGCTTGGGACAGTTCGGAGAGCACTACTTC; V gene: TRBV5-1; D gene: .; CDR3 length: 13; clone size: .; J gene: TRBJ2-7
CDR3 protein: CASSSRGAPPDTQYF; CDR3 DNA: TGTGCCAGCAGCTCCAGGGGAGCCCCACCAGATACGCAGTATTTT; V gene: TRBV7-2; D gene: .; CDR3 length: 15; clone size: few; J gene: TRBJ2-3
CDR3 protein: CASSYSQGAKSYF; CDR3 DNA: TGTGCCAGCAGCTACTCGCAGGGGGCGAAGAGTTACTTC; V gene: TRBV11-2; D gene: TRBD1; CDR3 length: 13; clone size: few; J gene: TRBJ2-7
CDR3 protein: CASSSTAGTVYEQYF; CDR3 DNA: TGTGCCAGCAGTTCAACCGCCGGGACAGTCTACGAGCAGTACTTC; V gene: TRBV6-5; D gene: TRBD1; CDR3 length: 15; clone size: few; J gene: TRBJ2-7
CDR3 protein: CASSVDGRSDEQYF; CDR3 DNA: TGTGCCAGCAGCGTAGACGGGAGAAGTGACGAGCAGTACTTC; V gene: TRBV9; D gene: .; CDR3 length: 14; clone size: many; J gene: TRBJ2-7
CDR3 protein: CASSQTGPADIQYF; CDR3 DNA: TGCGCCAGCAGCCAGACAGGGCCGGCGGACATTCAGTACTTC; V gene: TRBV4-1; D gene: TRBD1; CDR3 length: 14; clone size: few; J gene: TRBJ2-4
CDR3 protein: CSARAPGQTSSYEQYF; CDR3 DNA: TGCAGTGCTAGAGCCCCGGGACAGACCTCCTCCTACGAGCAGTACTTC; V gene: TRBV20-1; D gene: TRBD1; CDR3 length: 16; clone size: .; J gene: TRBJ2-7
CDR3 protein: CSVDGPFF; CDR3 DNA: TGCAGCGTTGACGGTCCTTTCTTT; V gene: TRBV29-1; D gene: .; CDR3 length: 8; clone size: .; J gene: TRBJ1-1
CDR3 protein: CASSGGQARRGTQYF; CDR3 DNA: TGTGCCAGCAGTGGGGGACAGGCCCGAAGGGGGACCCAGTACTTC; V gene: TRBV6-1; D gene: TRBD1; CDR3 length: 15; clone size: .; J gene: TRBJ2-5
CDR3 protein: CASSGTGADTEAFF; CDR3 DNA: TGTGCCAGCAGCGGTACAGGGGCTGACACTGAAGCTTTCTTT; V gene: TRBV9; D gene: TRBD1; CDR3 length: 14; clone size: few; J gene: TRBJ1-1
CDR3 protein: CSASRQGGKNIQYF; CDR3 DNA: TGCAGTGCTAGTCGACAGGGGGGAAAAAACATTCAGTACTTC; V gene: TRBV20-1; D gene: TRBD1; CDR3 length: 14; clone size: few; J gene: TRBJ2-4
CDR3 protein: CASSPLGGDSSNQPQHF; CDR3 DNA: TGTGCCAGCAGCCCTCTTGGGGGGGACTCCAGCAATCAGCCCCAGCATTTT; V gene: TRBV5-5; D gene: .; CDR3 length: 17; clone size: .; J gene: TRBJ1-5
CDR3 protein: CATQESFNAEAFF; CDR3 DNA: TGTGCCACCCAGGAGAGTTTTAACGCTGAAGCTTTCTTT; V gene: TRBV24-1; D gene: .; CDR3 length: 13; clone size: .; J gene: TRBJ1-1
CDR3 protein: CASSSAGTNMANEQFF; CDR3 DNA: TGTGCCAGCAGCTCGGCCGGGACTAATATGGCCAATGAGCAGTTCTTC; V gene: TRBV7-2; D gene: TRBD2; CDR3 length: 16; clone size: .; J gene: TRBJ2-1
CDR3 protein: CASSYSPLGAMNTEAFF; CDR3 DNA: TGTGCCAGCAGTTACTCCCCTCTGGGAGCGATGAACACTGAAGCTTTCTTT; V gene: TRBV6-5; D gene: .; CDR3 length: 17; clone size: .; J gene: TRBJ1-1
CDR3 protein: CASSHGSILGEQFF; CDR3 DNA: TGCGCCAGCAGCCATGGGTCAATCCTCGGGGAGCAGTTCTTC; V gene: TRBV5-1; D gene: .; CDR3 length: 14; clone size: .; J gene: TRBJ2-1
CDR3 protein: CASSQGQGEHF; CDR3 DNA: TGTGCCAGCAGCCAAGGACAGGGGGAGCATTTT; V gene: TRBV12-3/TRBV12-4; D gene: TRBD1; CDR3 length: 11; clone size: few; J gene: TRBJ1-5
CDR3 protein: CASSLALNEQFF; CDR3 DNA: TGTGCCAGCAGCTTAGCCCTCAATGAGCAGTTCTTC; V gene: TRBV11-2; D gene: .; CDR3 length: 12; clone size: many; J gene: TRBJ2-1
CDR3 protein: CSATGLADLTDTQYF; CDR3 DNA: TGCAGTGCTACCGGACTAGCGGATCTAACAGATACGCAGTATTTT; V gene: TRBV20-1; D gene: TRBD2; CDR3 length: 15; clone size: .; J gene: TRBJ2-3
CDR3 protein: CSVRGQGAYEQYF; CDR3 DNA: TGCAGTGTTAGAGGACAGGGGGCTTACGAGCAGTACTTC; V gene: TRBV20-1; D gene: TRBD1; CDR3 length: 13; clone size: few; J gene: TRBJ2-7
CDR3 protein: CASSYSTWVQSSYNSPLHF; CDR3 DNA: TGTGCCAGCAGTTACTCGACATGGGTTCAAAGCTCCTATAATTCACCCCTCCACTTT; V gene: TRBV6-5; D gene: .; CDR3 length: 19; clone size: once; J gene: TRBJ1-6
CDR3 protein: CSVSGTSGQETQYF; CDR3 DNA: TGCAGCGTGTCCGGGACTAGCGGCCAAGAGACCCAGTACTTC; V gene: TRBV29-1; D gene: TRBD2; CDR3 length: 14; clone size: few; J gene: TRBJ2-5
CDR3 protein: CASSPDRVGVGTEAFF; CDR3 DNA: TGTGCCAGCAGCCCGGACAGGGTGGGAGTTGGCACTGAAGCTTTCTTT; V gene: TRBV7-2; D gene: TRBD1; CDR3 length: 16; clone size: .; J gene: TRBJ1-1
CDR3 protein: CASSQGGHFQETQYF; CDR3 DNA: TGCGCCAGCAGCCAAGGAGGACACTTCCAAGAGACCCAGTACTTC; V gene: TRBV4-1; D gene: .; CDR3 length: 15; clone size: once; J gene: TRBJ2-5
CDR3 protein: CASTNFLAEDTQYF; CDR3 DNA: TGTGCCAGCACCAATTTTTTGGCGGAAGATACGCAGTATTTT; V gene: TRBV7-8; D gene: .; CDR3 length: 14; clone size: .; J gene: TRBJ2-3
CDR3 protein: CASRGPANTGELFF; CDR3 DNA: TGTGCCAGCAGGGGCCCCGCGAACACCGGGGAGCTGTTTTTT; V gene: TRBV2; D gene: .; CDR3 length: 14; clone size: few; J gene: TRBJ2-2
CDR3 protein: CSGSGGDEKLFF; CDR3 DNA: TGCAGCGGGTCGGGGGGGGATGAAAAACTGTTTTTT; V gene: TRBV29-1; D gene: .; CDR3 length: 12; clone size: few; J gene: TRBJ1-4
CDR3 protein: CSAEDRTRYEQYF; CDR3 DNA: TGCAGTGCTGAGGACAGGACCCGCTACGAGCAGTACTTC; V gene: TRBV20-1; D gene: TRBD1; CDR3 length: 13; clone size: .; J gene: TRBJ2-7
CDR3 protein: CASSTRDSKGQETQYF; CDR3 DNA: TGTGCCAGCAGCACCCGGGACAGTAAGGGGCAAGAGACCCAGTACTTC; V gene: TRBV7-9; D gene: TRBD1; CDR3 length: 16; clone size: .; J gene: TRBJ2-5
CDR3 protein: CASSVQGAVYEQYF; CDR3 DNA: TGTGCCAGCAGTGTACAGGGGGCGGTCTACGAGCAGTACTTC; V gene: TRBV7-2; D gene: TRBD1; CDR3 length: 14; clone size: few; J gene: TRBJ2-7
CDR3 protein: CASSRGRGGIDTDTQYF; CDR3 DNA: TGTGCCAGCAGTAGAGGGCGCGGGGGGATCGACACAGATACGCAGTATTTT; V gene: TRBV6-2/TRBV6-3; D gene: TRBD2; CDR3 length: 17; clone size: .; J gene: TRBJ2-3
CDR3 protein: CASSLGQDREAFF; CDR3 DNA: TGCGCCAGCAGCTTGGGGCAGGACCGCGAAGCTTTCTTT; V gene: TRBV5-1; D gene: .; CDR3 length: 13; clone size: .; J gene: TRBJ1-1
CDR3 protein: CAISGPGLANEQFF; CDR3 DNA: TGTGCCATCAGTGGCCCGGGACTAGCAAATGAGCAGTTCTTC; V gene: TRBV10-3; D gene: TRBD2; CDR3 length: 14; clone size: once; J gene: TRBJ2-1
CDR3 protein: CASSFSGGPQHF; CDR3 DNA: TGTGCCAGCAGTTTTTCGGGTGGGCCCCAGCATTTT; V gene: TRBV12-3/TRBV12-4; D gene: .; CDR3 length: 12; clone size: .; J gene: TRBJ1-5
CDR3 protein: CATSRDKGWDTQYF; CDR3 DNA: TGTGCCACCAGCAGAGATAAGGGTTGGGATACGCAGTATTTT; V gene: TRBV15; D gene: .; CDR3 length: 14; clone size: few; J gene: TRBJ2-3